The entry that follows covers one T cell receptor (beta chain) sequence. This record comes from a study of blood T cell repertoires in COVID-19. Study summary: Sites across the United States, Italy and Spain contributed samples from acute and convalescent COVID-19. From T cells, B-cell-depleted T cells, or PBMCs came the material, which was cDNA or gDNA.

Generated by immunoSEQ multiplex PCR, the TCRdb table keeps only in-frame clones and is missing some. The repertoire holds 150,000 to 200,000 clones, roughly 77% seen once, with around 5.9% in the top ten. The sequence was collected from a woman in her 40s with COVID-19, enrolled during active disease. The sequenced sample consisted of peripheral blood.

Here the CDR3 DNA reads TGTGCCAGCAGCTTCGGGGACAGGTATCAGCCCCAGCATTTT. Translated: CASSFGDRYQPQHF. The V call is TRBV7-2, the J call TRBJ1-5; 8 bases agree with TRBD1. J gave up 5 bases and V 3 bases, and 3 bases lay outside the gene matches. This CDR3 has 14 residues. Germline V gene sequence: CDR1 SGHTA, CDR2 FQGNSA. The whole variable domain, filled in from reference TRBV7-2 and TRBJ1-5, reads GAGVSQSPSNKVTEKGKDVELRCDPISGHTALYWYRQSLGQGLEFLIYFQGNSAPDKSGLPSDRFSAERTGGSVSTLTIQRTQQEDSAVYLCASSFGDRYQPQHFGDGTRLSIL.